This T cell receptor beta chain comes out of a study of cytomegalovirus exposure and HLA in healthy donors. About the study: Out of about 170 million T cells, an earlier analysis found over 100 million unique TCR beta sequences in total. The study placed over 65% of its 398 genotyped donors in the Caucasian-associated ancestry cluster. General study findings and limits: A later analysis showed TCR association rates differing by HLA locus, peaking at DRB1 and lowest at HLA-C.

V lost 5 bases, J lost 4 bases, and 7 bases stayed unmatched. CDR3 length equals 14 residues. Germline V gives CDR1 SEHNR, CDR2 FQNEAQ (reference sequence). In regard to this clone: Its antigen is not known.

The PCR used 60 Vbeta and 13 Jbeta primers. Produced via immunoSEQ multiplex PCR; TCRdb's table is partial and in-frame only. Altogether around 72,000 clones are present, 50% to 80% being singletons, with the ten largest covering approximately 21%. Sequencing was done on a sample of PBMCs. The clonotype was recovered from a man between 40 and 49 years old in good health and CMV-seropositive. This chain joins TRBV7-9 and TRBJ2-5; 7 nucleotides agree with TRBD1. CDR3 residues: CASSPGQTPETQYF. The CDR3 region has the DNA TGTGCCAGCAGCCCGGGACAGACCCCAGAGACCCAGTACTTC. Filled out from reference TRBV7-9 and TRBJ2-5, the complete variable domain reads DTGVSQNPRHKITKRGQNVTFRCDPISEHNRLYWYRQTLGQGPEFLTYFQNEAQLEKSRLLSDRFSAERPKGSFSTLEIQRTEQGDSAMYLCASSPGQTPETQYFGPGTRLLVL.